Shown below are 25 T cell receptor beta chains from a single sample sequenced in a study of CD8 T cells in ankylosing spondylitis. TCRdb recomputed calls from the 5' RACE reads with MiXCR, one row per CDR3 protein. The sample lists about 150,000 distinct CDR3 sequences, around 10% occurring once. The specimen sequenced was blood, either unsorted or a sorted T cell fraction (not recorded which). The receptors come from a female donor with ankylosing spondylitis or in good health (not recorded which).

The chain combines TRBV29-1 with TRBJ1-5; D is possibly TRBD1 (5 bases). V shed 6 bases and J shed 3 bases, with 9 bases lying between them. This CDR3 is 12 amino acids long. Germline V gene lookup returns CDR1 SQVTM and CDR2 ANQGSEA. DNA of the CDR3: TGCAGCGTGGGGGGGGACAATCAGCCCCAGCATTTT. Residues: CSVGGDNQPQHF.

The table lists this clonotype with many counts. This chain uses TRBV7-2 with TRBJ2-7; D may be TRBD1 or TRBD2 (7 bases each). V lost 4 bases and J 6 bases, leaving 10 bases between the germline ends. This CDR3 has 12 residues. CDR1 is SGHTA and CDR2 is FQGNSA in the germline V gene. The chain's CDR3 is CASSSGGGEQYF. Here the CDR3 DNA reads TGTGCCAGCAGCTCAGGGGGGGGCGAGCAGTACTTC.

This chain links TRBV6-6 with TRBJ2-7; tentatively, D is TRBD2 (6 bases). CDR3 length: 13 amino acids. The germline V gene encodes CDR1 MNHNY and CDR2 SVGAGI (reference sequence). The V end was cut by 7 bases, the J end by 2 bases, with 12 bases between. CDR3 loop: CASTTPGAYEQYF. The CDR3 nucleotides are TGTGCCAGCACCACCCCGGGGGCCTACGAGCAGTACTTC.

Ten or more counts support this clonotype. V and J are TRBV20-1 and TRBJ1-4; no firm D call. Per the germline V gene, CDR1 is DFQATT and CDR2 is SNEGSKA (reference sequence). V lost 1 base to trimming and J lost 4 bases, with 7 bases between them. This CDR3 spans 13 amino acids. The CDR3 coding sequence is TGCAGTGCTAGAGTCGGTCTTAATGAAAAACTGTTTTTT. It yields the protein CSARVGLNEKLFF.

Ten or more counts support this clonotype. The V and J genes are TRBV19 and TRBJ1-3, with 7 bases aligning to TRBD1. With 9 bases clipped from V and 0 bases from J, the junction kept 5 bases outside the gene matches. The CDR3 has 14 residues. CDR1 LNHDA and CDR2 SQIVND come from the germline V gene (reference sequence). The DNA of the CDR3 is TGTGCCAGCATCGACAGGGCCTCTGGAAACACCATATATTTT. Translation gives CASIDRASGNTIYF.

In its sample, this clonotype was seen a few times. The CDR3 DNA is TGTGCCAGCAGCTTACTGGGACTAGCCGGGGGGACCCAGTACTTC. Its protein product is CASSLLGLAGGTQYF. V usage is TRBV11-2 and J usage is TRBJ2-5; TRBD2 matches 9 bases. With V trimmed by 2 bases and J by 7 bases, 8 bases remained unmatched. The CDR3 is made up of 15 amino acids. Per the germline V gene, CDR1 is SGHAT and CDR2 is FQNNGV.

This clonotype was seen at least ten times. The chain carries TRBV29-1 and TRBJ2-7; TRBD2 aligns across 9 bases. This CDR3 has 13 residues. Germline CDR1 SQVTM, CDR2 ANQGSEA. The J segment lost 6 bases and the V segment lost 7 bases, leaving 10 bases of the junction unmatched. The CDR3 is CSAGERGAGEQYF. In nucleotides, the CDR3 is TGCAGCGCCGGCGAGCGGGGGGCCGGCGAGCAGTACTTC.

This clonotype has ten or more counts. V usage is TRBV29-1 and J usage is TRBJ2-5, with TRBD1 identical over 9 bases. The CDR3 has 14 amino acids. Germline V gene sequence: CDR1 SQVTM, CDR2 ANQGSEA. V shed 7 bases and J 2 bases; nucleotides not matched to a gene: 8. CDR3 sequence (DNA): TGCAGCGCCAACAGGGGGCGAAGGCAAGAGACCCAGTACTTC. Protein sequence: CSANRGRRQETQYF.

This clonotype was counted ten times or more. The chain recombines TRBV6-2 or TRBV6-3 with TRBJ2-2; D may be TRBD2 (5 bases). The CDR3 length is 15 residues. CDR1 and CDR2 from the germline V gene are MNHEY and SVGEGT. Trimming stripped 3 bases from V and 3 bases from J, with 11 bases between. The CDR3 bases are TGTGCCAGCAGTTATCGAAGAGCGGACACCGGGGAGCTGTTTTTT. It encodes CASSYRRADTGELFF.

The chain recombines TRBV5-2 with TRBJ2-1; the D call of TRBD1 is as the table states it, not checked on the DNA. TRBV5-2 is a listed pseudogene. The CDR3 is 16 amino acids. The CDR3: CASGPQPGIGVNEQFF. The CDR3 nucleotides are TGTGCCAGCGGCCCCCAGCCGGGAATTGGGGTCAATGAGCAGTTCTTC.

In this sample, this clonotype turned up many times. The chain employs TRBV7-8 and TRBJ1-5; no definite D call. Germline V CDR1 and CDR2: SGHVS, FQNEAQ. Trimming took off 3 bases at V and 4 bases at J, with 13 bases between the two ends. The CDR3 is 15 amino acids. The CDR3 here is CASSLSEGGNQPQHF. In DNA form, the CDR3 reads TGTGCCAGCAGCTTGAGTGAGGGCGGGAATCAGCCCCAGCATTTT.

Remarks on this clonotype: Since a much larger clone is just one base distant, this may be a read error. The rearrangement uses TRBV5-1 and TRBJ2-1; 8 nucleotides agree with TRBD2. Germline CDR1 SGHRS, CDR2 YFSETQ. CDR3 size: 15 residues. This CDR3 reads CASSLALAGQAEQLF. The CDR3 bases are TGCGCCAGCAGCTTGGCTCTAGCGGGTCAGGCGGAGCAGCTCTTC.

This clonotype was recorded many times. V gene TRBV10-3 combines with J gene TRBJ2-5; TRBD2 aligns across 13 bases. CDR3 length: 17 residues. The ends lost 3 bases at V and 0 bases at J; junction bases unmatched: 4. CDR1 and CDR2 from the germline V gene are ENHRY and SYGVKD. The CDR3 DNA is TGTGCCATCAGTGATTCGGGACTAGCGGGAAACCAAGAGACCCAGTACTTC. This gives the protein CAISDSGLAGNQETQYF.

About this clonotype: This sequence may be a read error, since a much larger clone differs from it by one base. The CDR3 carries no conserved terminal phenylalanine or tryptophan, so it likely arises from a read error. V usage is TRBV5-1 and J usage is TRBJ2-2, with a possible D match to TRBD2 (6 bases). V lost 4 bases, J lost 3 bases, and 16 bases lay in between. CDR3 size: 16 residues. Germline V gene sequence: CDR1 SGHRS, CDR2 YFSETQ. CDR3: CASSPQGWGDTGELFY. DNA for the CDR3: TGCGCCAGCAGCCCCCAAGGGTGGGGGGACACCGGGGAGCTGTTTTAT.

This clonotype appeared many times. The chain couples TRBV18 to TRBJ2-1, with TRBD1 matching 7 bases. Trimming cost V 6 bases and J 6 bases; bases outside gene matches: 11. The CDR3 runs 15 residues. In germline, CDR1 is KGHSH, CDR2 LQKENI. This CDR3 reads CASSPDRPSSNEQFF. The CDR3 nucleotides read TGTGCCAGCTCCCCGGACAGGCCTAGTAGCAATGAGCAGTTCTTC.

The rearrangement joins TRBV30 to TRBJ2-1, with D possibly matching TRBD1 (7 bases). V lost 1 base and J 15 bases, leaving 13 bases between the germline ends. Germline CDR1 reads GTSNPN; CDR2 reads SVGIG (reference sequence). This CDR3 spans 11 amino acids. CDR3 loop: CAWSGGDRRFF. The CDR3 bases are TGTGCCTGGAGTGGCGGGGACAGACGGTTCTTC.

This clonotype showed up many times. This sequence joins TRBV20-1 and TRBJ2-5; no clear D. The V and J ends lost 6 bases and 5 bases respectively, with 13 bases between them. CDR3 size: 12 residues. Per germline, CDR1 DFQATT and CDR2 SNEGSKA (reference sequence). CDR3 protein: CSARTQLETQYF. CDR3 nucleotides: TGCAGTGCGCGGACCCAGTTGGAGACCCAGTACTTC.

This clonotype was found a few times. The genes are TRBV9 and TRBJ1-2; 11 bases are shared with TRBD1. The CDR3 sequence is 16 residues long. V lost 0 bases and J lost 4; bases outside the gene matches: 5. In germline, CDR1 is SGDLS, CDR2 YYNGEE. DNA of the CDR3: TGTGCCAGCAGCGTAGGGCCGGGACAGGGGGGCTATGGCTACACCTTC. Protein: CASSVGPGQGGYGYTF.

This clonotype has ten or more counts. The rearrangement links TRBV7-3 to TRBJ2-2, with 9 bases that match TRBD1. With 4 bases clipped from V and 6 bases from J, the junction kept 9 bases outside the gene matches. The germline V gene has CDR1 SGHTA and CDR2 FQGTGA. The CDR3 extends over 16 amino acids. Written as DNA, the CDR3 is TGTGCCAGCAGCTCCGGGACAGGGTCCCACTCCGGGGAGCTGTTTTTT. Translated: CASSSGTGSHSGELFF.

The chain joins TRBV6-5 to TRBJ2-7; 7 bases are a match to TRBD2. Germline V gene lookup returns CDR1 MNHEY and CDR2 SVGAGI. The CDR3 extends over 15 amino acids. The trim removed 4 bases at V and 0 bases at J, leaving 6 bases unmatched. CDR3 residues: CASSLRGTTSYEQYF. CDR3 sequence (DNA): TGTGCCAGCAGTTTGCGGGGGACTACCTCCTACGAGCAGTACTTC.

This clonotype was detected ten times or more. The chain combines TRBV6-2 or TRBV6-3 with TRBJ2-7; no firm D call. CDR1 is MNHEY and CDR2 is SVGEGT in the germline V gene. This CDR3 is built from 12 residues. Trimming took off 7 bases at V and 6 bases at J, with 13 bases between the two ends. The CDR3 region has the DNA TGTGCCAGCACCTCATACCTTCGCGAGCAGTACTTC. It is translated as CASTSYLREQYF.

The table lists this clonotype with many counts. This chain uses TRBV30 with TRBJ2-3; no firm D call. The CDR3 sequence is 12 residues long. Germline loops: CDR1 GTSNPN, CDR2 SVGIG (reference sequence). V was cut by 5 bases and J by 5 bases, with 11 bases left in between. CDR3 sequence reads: CAWHTLEDTQYF. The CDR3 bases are TGTGCCTGGCATACTCTCGAAGATACGCAGTATTTT.

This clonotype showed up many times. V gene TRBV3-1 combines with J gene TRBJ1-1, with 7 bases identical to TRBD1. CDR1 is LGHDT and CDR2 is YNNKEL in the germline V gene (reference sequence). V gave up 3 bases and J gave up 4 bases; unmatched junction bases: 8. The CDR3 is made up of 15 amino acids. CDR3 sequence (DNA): TGTGCCAGCAGCCAGTTCTTCAGACAGGGCACTGAAGCTTTCTTT. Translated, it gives CASSQFFRQGTEAFF. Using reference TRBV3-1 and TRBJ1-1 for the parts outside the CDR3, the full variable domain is DTAVSQTPKYLVTQMGNDKSIKCEQNLGHDTMYWYKQDSKKFLKIMFSYNNKELIINETVPNRFSPKSPDKAHLNLHINSLELGDSAVYFCASSQFFRQGTEAFFGQGTRLTVV.

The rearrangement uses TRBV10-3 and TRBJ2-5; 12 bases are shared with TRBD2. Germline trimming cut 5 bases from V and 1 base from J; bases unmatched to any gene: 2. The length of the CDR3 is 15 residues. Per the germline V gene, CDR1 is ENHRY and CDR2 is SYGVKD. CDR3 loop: CAISSSGGAQETQYF. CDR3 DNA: TGTGCCATCAGTTCTAGCGGGGGGGCCCAAGAGACCCAGTACTTC.

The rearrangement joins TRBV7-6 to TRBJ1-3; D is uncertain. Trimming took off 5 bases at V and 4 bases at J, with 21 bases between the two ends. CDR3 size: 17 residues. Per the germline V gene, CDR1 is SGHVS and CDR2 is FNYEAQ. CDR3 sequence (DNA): TGTGCCAGCAGCCCCCTAGGATCCTCAGGCTCAGGAAACACCATATATTTT. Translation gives CASSPLGSSGSGNTIYF.